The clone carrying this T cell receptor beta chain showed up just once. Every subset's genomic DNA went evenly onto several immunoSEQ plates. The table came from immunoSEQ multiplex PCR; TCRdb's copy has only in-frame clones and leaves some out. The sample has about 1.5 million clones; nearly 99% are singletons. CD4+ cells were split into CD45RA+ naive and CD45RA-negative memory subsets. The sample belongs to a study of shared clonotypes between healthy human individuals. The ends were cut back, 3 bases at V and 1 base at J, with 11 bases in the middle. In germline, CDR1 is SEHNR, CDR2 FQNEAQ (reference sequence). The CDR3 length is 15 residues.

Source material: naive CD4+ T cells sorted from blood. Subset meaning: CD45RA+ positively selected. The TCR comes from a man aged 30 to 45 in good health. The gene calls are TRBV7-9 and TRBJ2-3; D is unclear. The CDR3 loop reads CASSFYSPRTDTQYF. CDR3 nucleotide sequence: TGTGCCAGCAGCTTTTATAGCCCCCGCACAGATACGCAGTATTTT.